The 2 T cell receptor beta chains in this list originate from one sample, sequenced in a study of T-cell memory formation after mild COVID-19. TCRdb re-derived calls from the 5' RACE reads in MiXCR, one entry per CDR3 protein. The sample contains fewer than 700,000 distinct CDR3 sequences, roughly 18% of which appear only once. The source material was PBMCs or a T cell subset sorted from them (not recorded which). These receptors were collected from an adult woman who had mild COVID-19 (a few samples of this study predate the infection). Cell type and time point are not known.

This clonotype was seen more than once but under ten times. The V and J genes are TRBV15 and TRBJ1-6; D unclear. Between the trimmed V and J ends, which lost 2 bases and 9 bases, there was a span of 8 bases. CDR3 length equals 13 residues. From germline, CDR1 is LNHNV and CDR2 YYDKDF (reference sequence). CDR3 residues: CATSRRSGSPLHF. The CDR3 DNA sequence: TGTGCCACCAGCAGACGATCGGGTTCACCCCTCCACTTT.

V usage is TRBV20-1 and J usage is TRBJ2-2; 11 bases line up with TRBD2. V shed 0 bases, J shed 3 bases, and the junction held 15 bases outside the gene matches. CDR1 is DFQATT, CDR2 SNEGSKA, per germline (reference sequence). The CDR3 length is 20 residues. The CDR3 reads CSARDRVASGGFLDTGELFF. CDR3 nucleotides: TGCAGTGCTAGAGACCGTGTCGCTAGCGGGGGGTTCTTAGACACCGGGGAGCTGTTTTTT.